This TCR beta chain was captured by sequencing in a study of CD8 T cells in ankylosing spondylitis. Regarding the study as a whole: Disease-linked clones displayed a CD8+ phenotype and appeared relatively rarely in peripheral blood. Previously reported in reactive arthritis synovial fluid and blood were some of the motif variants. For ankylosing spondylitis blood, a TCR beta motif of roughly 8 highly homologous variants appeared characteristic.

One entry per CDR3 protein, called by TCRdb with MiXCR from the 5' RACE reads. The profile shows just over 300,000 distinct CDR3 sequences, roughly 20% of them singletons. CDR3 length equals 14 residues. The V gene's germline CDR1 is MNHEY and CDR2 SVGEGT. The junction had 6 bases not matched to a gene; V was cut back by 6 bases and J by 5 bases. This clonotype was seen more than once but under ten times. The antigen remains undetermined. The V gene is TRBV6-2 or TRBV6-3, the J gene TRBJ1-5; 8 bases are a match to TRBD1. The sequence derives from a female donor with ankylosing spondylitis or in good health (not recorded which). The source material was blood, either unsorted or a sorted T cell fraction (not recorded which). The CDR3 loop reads CASRTTGEDQPQHF. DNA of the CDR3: TGTGCCAGCAGGACGACAGGGGAGGATCAGCCCCAGCATTTT.